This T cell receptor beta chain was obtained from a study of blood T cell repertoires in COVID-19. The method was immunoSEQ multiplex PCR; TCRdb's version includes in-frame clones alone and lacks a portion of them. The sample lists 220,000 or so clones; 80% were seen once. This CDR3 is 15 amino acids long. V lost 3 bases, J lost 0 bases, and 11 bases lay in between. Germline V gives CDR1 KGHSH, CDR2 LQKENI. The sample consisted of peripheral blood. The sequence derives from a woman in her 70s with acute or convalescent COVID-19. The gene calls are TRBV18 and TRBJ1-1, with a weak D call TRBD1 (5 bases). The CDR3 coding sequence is TGTGCCAGCTCACCGGGAGGGGCACTGAACACTGAAGCTTTCTTT. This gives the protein CASSPGGALNTEAFF.